The 22 T cell receptor beta chains below all came from one sample that was sequenced in a study of graft-versus-host responses after intestinal transplantation. Using immunoSEQ multiplex PCR, the repertoire was profiled, and TCRdb retains in-frame clones only, with some absent. The sample contains approximately 8,700 clones, 25% to 40% of which appear only once. The sequences come from alloreactive CD4+ T cells from a mixed lymphocyte reaction culture, collected before intestinal transplant. Regarding subset: CFSE-low proliferating T cells sorted from roughly 6-day pre-transplant mixed lymphocyte reaction (GvH or HvG direction). These receptors originate from a human patient who received an intestinal transplant.

This clone rates as medium-sized. The gene calls are TRBV27 and TRBJ1-2, with TRBD1 identical over 8 bases. Germline CDR1 reads MNHEY; CDR2 reads SMNVEV (reference sequence). After removal of 6 bases from V and 2 bases from J, the junction contained 2 bases not matched to a gene. CDR3 length equals 13 residues. CDR3 nucleotides: TGTGCCAGCAGCAGGACAGGGAACTATGGCTACACCTTC. This codes for CASSRTGNYGYTF.

This clone was seen a handful of times. The chain carries TRBV2 and TRBJ1-4, with D tentatively TRBD1 (6 bases). This CDR3 is built from 15 residues. Germline V gene sequence: CDR1 SNHLY, CDR2 FYNNEI. Trimming left V 5 bases short and J 6 bases short, with 16 bases between. The CDR3 here is CASSPVGGLYEKLFF. CDR3 nucleotide sequence: TGTGCCAGCAGTCCGGTGGGGGGGCTGTATGAAAAACTGTTTTTT.

V usage is TRBV7-9 and J usage is TRBJ2-5; D not certain. With 0 bases removed from V and 10 bases from J, the gap between germline ends came to 21 bases. Germline V gives CDR1 SEHNR, CDR2 FQNEAQ (reference sequence). The CDR3 contains 16 residues. CDR3 loop: CASSLASTLPFSGQYF. Here the CDR3 DNA reads TGTGCCAGCAGCTTAGCGTCGACTCTTCCCTTTAGTGGCCAGTACTTC.

This clone was seen more than once but under ten times. V gene TRBV7-2 combines with J gene TRBJ2-5, with 7 bases lining up with TRBD2. Germline V gene lookup returns CDR1 SGHTA and CDR2 FQGNSA. V dropped 4 bases and J dropped 2; count of bases not matched to a gene: 4. CDR3 length equals 14 residues. CDR3 in amino acids: CASSSLALQETQYF. Written as DNA, the CDR3 is TGTGCCAGCAGCTCACTAGCGTTGCAAGAGACCCAGTACTTC.

By frequency in the sample, this clone is medium-sized. V and J are TRBV30 and TRBJ1-5; D might be TRBD1 (6 bases). The CDR3 sequence is 12 residues long. Germline V CDR1 and CDR2: GTSNPN, SVGIG (reference sequence). The V end lost 3 bases, the J end lost 9 bases, and 12 bases lay between the germline ends. The CDR3 loop reads CAWRQGGGPQHF. The CDR3 bases are TGTGCCTGGAGACAGGGAGGGGGGCCCCAGCATTTT. Combining the CDR3 with reference TRBV30 and TRBJ1-5 gives the whole variable domain SQTIHQWPATLVQPVGSPLSLECTVEGTSNPNLYWYRQAAGRGLQLLFYSVGIGQISSEVPQNLSASRPQDRQFILSSKKLLLSDSGFYLCAWRQGGGPQHFGDGTRLSIL.

This clone has only a few counts. V and J are TRBV25-1 and TRBJ1-4, with no clear D. The CDR3 length is 16 residues. V was pared by 0 bases and J by 8 bases, with 16 bases between. Germline values: CDR1 MGHDK, CDR2 SYGVNS. CDR3 region: CASSEYRFGRREKLFF. The CDR3, as DNA: TGTGCCAGCAGTGAATATAGGTTCGGGAGGAGGGAAAAACTGTTTTTT.

V usage is TRBV21-1 and J usage is TRBJ1-6. TRBV21-1 is reported as a pseudogene. This CDR3 has 18 amino acids. The CDR3 reads CASSGVVATHHHNSPLHF. The CDR3 bases are TGTGCCAGCAGTGGTGTGGTAGCTACACATCATCATAATTCACCCCTCCACTTT.

This clone was seen more than once but under ten times. The chain links TRBV19 to TRBJ1-2; D may be TRBD1 (5 bases). Germline CDR1 and CDR2: LNHDA and SQIVND (reference sequence). The CDR3 sequence is 15 residues long. Trimming took 4 bases from V and 0 from J, leaving 12 bases between them. CDR3 in DNA: TGTGCCAGTAGTACCCTGACAGCCGCTAACTATGGCTACACCTTC. It translates to CASSTLTAANYGYTF.

This chain joins TRBV7-2 and TRBJ2-7; 8 nucleotides agree with TRBD2. The J segment lost 0 bases and the V segment lost 6 bases, leaving 7 bases of the junction unmatched. Germline V gene data show CDR1 as SGHTA and CDR2 as FQGNSA. The CDR3 runs to 15 residues. CDR3 DNA sequence: TGTGCCAGCAGGAGAGGTAGCGGGGTCTCCTACGAGCAGTACTTC. Residues: CASRRGSGVSYEQYF.

In this sample, this clone turned up a few times. The chain couples TRBV20-1 to TRBJ2-3; possible D gene TRBD2, 5 bases. Germline V gives CDR1 DFQATT, CDR2 SNEGSKA (reference sequence). Trimming removed 6 bases at V and 12 bases at J, with 16 bases between. This CDR3 is built from 11 residues. CDR3 nucleotides: TGCAGTGCATGGACTCCCGCAGCCCAGTATTTT. It translates to CSAWTPAAQYF.

The rearrangement links TRBV5-6 to TRBJ2-7; 16 bases fit TRBD2. CDR1 SGHDT and CDR2 YYEEEE come from the germline V gene. V dropped 5 bases and J dropped 3; count of bases not matched to a gene: 5. The CDR3 has 16 residues. In DNA form, the CDR3 reads TGTGCCAGCAGGGAGGGACTAGCGGGGGGGTACTACGAGCAGTACTTC. Translated, it gives CASREGLAGGYYEQYF.

By sample fraction, this clone is medium-sized (0.01 to 0.1%). This chain uses TRBV7-2 with TRBJ2-2; a weak D match, TRBD2 (5 bases). Germline-derived CDR1 and CDR2 are SGHTA and FQGNSA. Deletions cut 4 bases from V and 8 bases from J, with 17 bases between. This CDR3 is built from 15 residues. This CDR3 reads CASSSQRSGLGELFF. DNA for the CDR3: TGTGCCAGCAGCTCCCAGAGGTCGGGGTTGGGGGAGCTGTTTTTT. Filled out from reference TRBV7-2 and TRBJ2-2, the complete variable domain reads GAGVSQSPSNKVTEKGKDVELRCDPISGHTALYWYRQSLGQGLEFLIYFQGNSAPDKSGLPSDRFSAERTGGSVSTLTIQRTQQEDSAVYLCASSSQRSGLGELFFGEGSRLTVL.

This rearrangement joins TRBV29-1 to TRBJ2-5; 7 bases map to TRBD2. The CDR3 has 12 amino acids. CDR1 and CDR2 (germline): SQVTM, ANQGSEA. J lost 7 bases, V lost 6 bases, and 8 bases had no gene match. Written as DNA, the CDR3 is TGCAGCGTCGGAGGCGGCGGGAGGACCCAGTACTTC. Protein sequence: CSVGGGGRTQYF.

This clone showed up just a few times. This chain links TRBV18 with TRBJ2-7; 14 nucleotides align to TRBD2. V gave up 4 bases and J gave up 3 bases; unmatched junction bases: 2. Germline values: CDR1 KGHSH, CDR2 LQKENI. This CDR3 is built from 15 residues. The CDR3 nucleotides are TGTGCCAGCTCACGGGGACTAGCGGGAGACTACGAGCAGTACTTC. Amino acid sequence: CASSRGLAGDYEQYF.

This clone was seen only a few times. The gene calls are TRBV6-1 and TRBJ1-2; D gene unclear. Trimming left V 0 bases short and J 2 bases short, with 22 bases between. The CDR3 runs 19 residues. Germline values: CDR1 MNHNS, CDR2 SASEGT. CDR3 protein: CASSEARGGFGISNYGYTF. Here the CDR3 DNA reads TGTGCCAGCAGTGAAGCGCGGGGAGGGTTTGGAATCTCGAACTATGGCTACACCTTC.

Here the CDR3 reads CASSVISYNSPLHF. For the CDR3, the DNA is TGCGCCAGCAGTGTCATCTCCTATAATTCACCCCTCCACTTT. The V and J genes are TRBV10-2 and TRBJ1-6; no clear D gene. Germline values: CDR1 WSHSY, CDR2 SAAADI. This CDR3 has 14 amino acids. The V and J ends lost 4 bases and 0 bases respectively, with 4 bases between them.

The sample holds a few counts of this clone. The chain uses TRBV10-1 and TRBJ1-5, with TRBD1 matching 7 bases. Trimming removed 4 bases from V and 4 bases from J; junction bases left unmatched: 7. Germline values: CDR1 WNHNN, CDR2 SYGVQD (reference sequence). This CDR3 spans 15 amino acids. CDR3 coding DNA: TGCGCCAGCAGTGCCAGGACAGGATTAAATCAGCCCCAGCATTTT. This codes for CASSARTGLNQPQHF.

This clone was counted between two and nine times. The genes are TRBV5-1 and TRBJ2-7, with TRBD1 as a possible D gene (6 bases). Looked up from germline, CDR1 is SGHRS and CDR2 is YFSETQ. V shed 0 bases and J shed 0 bases, with 16 bases lying between them. This CDR3 is built from 17 residues. CDR3 in amino acids: CASSLAPTGPSSYEQYF. For the CDR3, the DNA is TGCGCCAGCAGCTTGGCCCCCACAGGGCCCAGCTCCTACGAGCAGTACTTC. Complete variable domain (other parts from reference TRBV5-1 and TRBJ2-7): KAGVTQTPRYLIKTRGQQVTLSCSPISGHRSVSWYQQTPGQGLQFLFEYFSETQRNKGNFPGRFSGRQFSNSRSEMNVSTLELGDSALYLCASSLAPTGPSSYEQYFGPGTRLTVT.

The chain carries TRBV28 and TRBJ1-3; no clear D. CDR1 MDHEN and CDR2 SYDVKM come from the germline V gene. Trimming removed 2 bases at V and 0 bases at J, with 11 bases between. The CDR3 runs to 16 residues. The CDR3 region has the DNA TGTGCCAGCAGTTTAAGCCTCCTTGGCTCTGGAAACACCATATATTTT. Translation gives CASSLSLLGSGNTIYF.

This chain uses TRBV6-5 with TRBJ2-7; a weak D match, TRBD2 (5 bases). Between the trimmed V and J ends, which lost 6 bases and 1 base, there was a span of 13 bases. This CDR3 has 14 residues. The germline V gene encodes CDR1 MNHEY and CDR2 SVGAGI. Written as DNA, the CDR3 is TGTGCCAGCAGCCCATCGGGATGGTCCTACGAGCAGTACTTC. Protein sequence: CASSPSGWSYEQYF.

This chain links TRBV20-1 with TRBJ2-5; weak D call: TRBD2 (6 bases). CDR1 DFQATT and CDR2 SNEGSKA come from the germline V gene (reference sequence). This CDR3 is built from 11 residues. Trimming pared 3 bases from V and 4 bases from J, leaving 6 bases between. The CDR3 sequence is CSASGGETQYF. CDR3 bases: TGCAGTGCTAGCGGGGGAGAGACCCAGTACTTC.

This clone was recorded a few times. V is TRBV28 and J is TRBJ1-1; 8 bases are shared with TRBD1. The CDR3 spans 13 residues. In germline, CDR1 is MDHEN, CDR2 SYDVKM. J gave up 6 bases and V 6 bases, and 6 bases lay outside the gene matches. The CDR3 nucleotides are TGTGCCAGCAGGAAGGACAGGGACCCTGAAGCTTTCTTT. This translates into CASRKDRDPEAFF.